The sequence of this T cell receptor (beta chain) was determined in a study of cytomegalovirus exposure and HLA in healthy donors. Study-wide background: The same platform was used for the 120 validation repertoires and the 650 to 800 first-cohort repertoires, a later analysis reported. Study-level findings and limits: Despite most TCR sequences being rare, some public TCRs occurred in many donors.

Produced via immunoSEQ multiplex PCR; TCRdb's table is partial and in-frame only. The sample lists about 160,000 clones; around 92% were seen once. The CDR3 totals 16 residues. The germline V and J ends were trimmed by 4 bases and 0 bases, with 14 bases remaining between them. Germline V gives CDR1 SGHRS, CDR2 YFSETQ. Points on this clone: Its target is not known.

Material: PBMCs. The receptor was derived from a man younger than 35 in good health and CMV-seropositive. The chain couples TRBV5-1 to TRBJ2-1, with a possible D match to TRBD2 (6 bases). CDR3 DNA: TGCGCCAGCAGCGGGGGACTCGATAGCTCCTACAATGAGCAGTTCTTC. It encodes CASSGGLDSSYNEQFF.